One sample yielded the 10 T cell receptor beta chains listed below, sequenced in a study of a mutant IDH1 vaccine in newly diagnosed glioma. Time point of the sample: week 47, end of study. What each vaccine dose contained was 300 ug of mutant IDH1 20-mer peptide, accompanied by topical imiquimod. No antigens are known for them. Sequencing was performed with immunoSEQ multiplex PCR; in TCRdb, only in-frame clones are kept and a portion is missing. The profile shows around 94,000 clones, roughly 91% of them singletons. Sequences were derived from PBMCs, sampled from a glioma patient whose treatment included an IDH1 peptide vaccine. Every receptor here comes from a woman in her forties or fifties with glioma.

The chain is built from TRBV28 and TRBJ2-1, with TRBD2 matching over 12 bases. Germline assignment: CDR1 MDHEN and CDR2 SYDVKM. J was trimmed by 7 bases and V by 5 bases; bases with no gene match: 6. This CDR3 comprises 15 residues. The CDR3: CASSQGLAGRNEQFF. The DNA for the CDR3 is TGTGCCAGCAGTCAGGGACTAGCGGGTAGGAATGAGCAGTTCTTC.

V is TRBV19 and J is TRBJ2-7; 8 positions agree with TRBD1. The CDR3 runs 14 residues. Germline V gene data show CDR1 as LNHDA and CDR2 as SQIVND (reference sequence). The V segment lost 6 bases and the J segment 0 bases; nucleotides outside the gene matches: 4. As DNA, the CDR3 is TGTGCCAGTAGCAGGGGGCTCAGCTCCTACGAGCAGTACTTC. Residues: CASSRGLSSYEQYF.

The gene calls are TRBV5-1 and TRBJ1-2; D ambiguous. V was clipped by 1 base and J by 2 bases, with 12 bases between them. The CDR3 loop spans 15 amino acids. CDR1 is SGHRS, CDR2 YFSETQ, per germline. The CDR3 sequence: CASSLIGIPNYGYTF. Here the CDR3 DNA reads TGCGCCAGCAGCTTGATTGGCATTCCAAACTATGGCTACACCTTC.

V usage is TRBV5-4 and J usage is TRBJ2-2, with unresolved D. CDR1 is SGHNT and CDR2 is YYREEE in the germline V gene (reference sequence). The V end lost 5 bases, the J end lost 5 bases, and 16 bases lay between the germline ends. The CDR3 loop spans 15 amino acids. This CDR3 is CASRSPREKTGELFF. The CDR3 DNA sequence: TGTGCCAGCAGGTCACCCAGAGAAAAGACCGGGGAGCTGTTTTTT.

The V and J genes are TRBV30 and TRBJ1-3, with TRBD1 matching 10 bases. Per the germline V gene, CDR1 is GTSNPN and CDR2 is SVGIG (reference sequence). The CDR3 length is 15 residues. After removal of 5 bases from V and 2 bases from J, the junction contained 6 bases not matched to a gene. The CDR3 bases are TGTGCCTGGCACCGGGACAGGGGTACTGGAAACACCATATATTTT. Translated, it gives CAWHRDRGTGNTIYF.

J is TRBJ2-1 and V is TRBV10-1, with 9 nucleotides matching TRBD1. The germline CDR1 and CDR2 sequences are WNHNN and SYGVQD (reference sequence). The CDR3 extends over 15 amino acids. Trimming cost V 3 bases and J 6 bases; bases outside gene matches: 6. The CDR3 bases are TGCGCCAGCAGTGAAGGGACAGGGCACTCCAATGAGCAGTTCTTC. Protein product: CASSEGTGHSNEQFF.

This clone was seen only once. The chain has TRBV7-9 and TRBJ2-5; perhaps TRBD2 as D (5 bases). The DNA end is more similar to TRBJ2-7, so the J call may be wrong. The CDR3 has 12 residues. CDR1 and CDR2 (germline): SEHNR, FQNEAQ (reference sequence). Here the CDR3 reads CASSSSNYEQYF. Written as DNA, the CDR3 is TGTGCCAGCAGCTCTAGCAACTACGAGCAGTACTTC.

V is TRBV7-9 and J is TRBJ2-6, with D perhaps given as TRBD1 or TRBD2 (7 bases each). Germline CDR1 is SEHNR and CDR2 is FQNEAQ (reference sequence). CDR3 length equals 17 residues. The ends were cut back, 11 bases at V and 2 bases at J, with 22 bases in the middle. The CDR3 protein is CALGEGALGTGANVLTF. CDR3 bases: TGTGCCCTGGGGGAGGGGGCGCTTGGCACTGGGGCCAACGTCCTGACTTTC. The complete variable domain, with remaining parts taken from reference TRBV7-9 and TRBJ2-6, reads DTGVSQNPRHKITKRGQNVTFRCDPISEHNRLYWYRQTLGQGPEFLTYFQNEAQLEKSRLLSDRFSAERPKGSFSTLEIQRTEQGDSAMYLCALGEGALGTGANVLTFGAGSRLTVL.

V is TRBV6-1 and J is TRBJ2-7; the D gene is possibly TRBD2 (6 bases). Deletions cut 5 bases from V and 3 bases from J, with 14 bases between. This CDR3 contains 14 residues. Germline V gene sequence: CDR1 MNHNS, CDR2 SASEGT. The CDR3 region is CASSLLRGIYEQYF. CDR3 DNA sequence: TGTGCCAGCAGTCTCCTCCGGGGGATCTACGAGCAGTACTTC.

V is TRBV5-1 and J is TRBJ2-3; no definite D call. This CDR3 is built from 16 residues. Germline V gene lookup returns CDR1 SGHRS and CDR2 YFSETQ. Trimming took off 7 bases at V and 6 bases at J, with 24 bases between the two ends. The CDR3 bases are TGCGCCAGCCTAGGCCCCTCCGGGTCCTCCTCCGATACGCAGTATTTT. Translated, it gives CASLGPSGSSSDTQYF.